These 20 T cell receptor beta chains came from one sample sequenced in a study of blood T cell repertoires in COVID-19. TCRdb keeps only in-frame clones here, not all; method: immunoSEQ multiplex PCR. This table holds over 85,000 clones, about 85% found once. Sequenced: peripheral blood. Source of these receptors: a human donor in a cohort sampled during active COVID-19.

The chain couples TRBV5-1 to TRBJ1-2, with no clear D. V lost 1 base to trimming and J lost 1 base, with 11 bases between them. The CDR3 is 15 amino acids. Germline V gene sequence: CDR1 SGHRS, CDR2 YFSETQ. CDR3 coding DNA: TGCGCCAGCAGCTTGAGCACGGGAGTTAACTATGGCTACACCTTC. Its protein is CASSLSTGVNYGYTF.

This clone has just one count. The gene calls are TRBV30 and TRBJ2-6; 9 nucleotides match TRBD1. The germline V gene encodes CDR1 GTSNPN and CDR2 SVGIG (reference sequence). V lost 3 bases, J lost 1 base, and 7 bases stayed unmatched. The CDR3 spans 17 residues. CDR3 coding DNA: TGTGCCTGGAGACCCGGGACAGGGATTTCTGGGGCCAACGTCCTGACTTTC. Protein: CAWRPGTGISGANVLTF. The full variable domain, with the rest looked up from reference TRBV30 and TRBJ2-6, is SQTIHQWPATLVQPVGSPLSLECTVEGTSNPNLYWYRQAAGRGLQLLFYSVGIGQISSEVPQNLSASRPQDRQFILSSKKLLLSDSGFYLCAWRPGTGISGANVLTFGAGSRLTVL.

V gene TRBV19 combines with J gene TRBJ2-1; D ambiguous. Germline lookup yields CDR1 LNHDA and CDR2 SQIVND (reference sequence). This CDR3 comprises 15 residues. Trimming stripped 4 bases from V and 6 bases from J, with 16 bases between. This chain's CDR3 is CASSKVPGASNEQFF. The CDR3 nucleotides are TGTGCCAGTAGTAAGGTACCAGGTGCTTCCAATGAGCAGTTCTTC.

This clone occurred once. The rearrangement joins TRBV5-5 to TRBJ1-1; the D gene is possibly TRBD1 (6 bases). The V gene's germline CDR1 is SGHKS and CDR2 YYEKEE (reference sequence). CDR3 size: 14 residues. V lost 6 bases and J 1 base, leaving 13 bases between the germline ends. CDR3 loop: CASTLDRSNTEAFF. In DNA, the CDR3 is TGTGCCAGCACCCTGGACAGATCGAACACTGAAGCTTTCTTT. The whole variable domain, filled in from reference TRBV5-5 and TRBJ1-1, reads DAGVTQSPTHLIKTRGQQVTLRCSPISGHKSVSWYQQVLGQGPQFIFQYYEKEERGRGNFPDRFSARQFPNYSSELNVNALLLGDSALYLCASTLDRSNTEAFFGQGTRLTVV.

The CDR3 reads CASSLILAYRTDTQYF. The CDR3 coding sequence is TGTGCCAGCAGCTTGATACTAGCGTACCGCACAGATACGCAGTATTTT. The chain recombines TRBV7-2 with TRBJ2-3; 7 bases line up with TRBD2. This CDR3 comprises 16 residues. Unmatched junction bases numbered 7, after V lost 3 bases and J lost 1 base. Looked up from germline, CDR1 is SGHTA and CDR2 is FQGNSA.

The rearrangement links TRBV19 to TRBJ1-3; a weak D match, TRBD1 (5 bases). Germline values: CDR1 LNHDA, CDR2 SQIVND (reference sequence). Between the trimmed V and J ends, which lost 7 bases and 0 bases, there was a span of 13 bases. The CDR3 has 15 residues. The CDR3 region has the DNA TGTGCCAGTAATGTAGGAGGGGACTCTGGAAACACCATATATTTT. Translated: CASNVGGDSGNTIYF.

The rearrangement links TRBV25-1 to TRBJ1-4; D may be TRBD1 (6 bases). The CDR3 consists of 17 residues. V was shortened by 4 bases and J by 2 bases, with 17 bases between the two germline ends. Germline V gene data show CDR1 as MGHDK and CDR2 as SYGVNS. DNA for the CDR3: TGTGCCAGCAGTGTTCGAGGCAGGGGAGAGACTAATGAAAAACTGTTTTTT. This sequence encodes CASSVRGRGETNEKLFF.

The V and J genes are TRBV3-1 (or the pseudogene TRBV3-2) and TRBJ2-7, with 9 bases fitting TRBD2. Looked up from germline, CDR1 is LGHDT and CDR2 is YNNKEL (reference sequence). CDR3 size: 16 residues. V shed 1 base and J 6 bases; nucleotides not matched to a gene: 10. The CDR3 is CASSQGSSGASGEQYF. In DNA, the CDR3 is TGTGCCAGCAGCCAAGGATCTAGCGGGGCCTCCGGCGAGCAGTACTTC.

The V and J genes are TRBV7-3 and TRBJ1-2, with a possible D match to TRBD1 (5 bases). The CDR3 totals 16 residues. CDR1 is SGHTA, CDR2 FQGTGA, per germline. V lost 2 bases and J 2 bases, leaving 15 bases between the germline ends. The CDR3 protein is CASSLLPGGGNYGYTF. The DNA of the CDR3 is TGTGCCAGCAGCTTACTCCCCGGGGGGGGGAACTATGGCTACACCTTC.

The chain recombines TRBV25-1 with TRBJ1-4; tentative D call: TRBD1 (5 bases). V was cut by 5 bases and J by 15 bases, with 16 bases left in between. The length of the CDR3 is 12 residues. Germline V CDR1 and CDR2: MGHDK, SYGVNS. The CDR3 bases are TGTGCCAGCAGTCACCGGACATTAGGGATGTTTTTT. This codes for CASSHRTLGMFF.

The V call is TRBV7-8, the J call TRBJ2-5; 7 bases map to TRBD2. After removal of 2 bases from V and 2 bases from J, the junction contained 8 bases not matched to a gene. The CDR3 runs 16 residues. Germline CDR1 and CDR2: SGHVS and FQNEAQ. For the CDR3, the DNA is TGTGCCAGCAGCTTATTTGCGGGAGTTCCTCAAGAGACCCAGTACTTC. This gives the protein CASSLFAGVPQETQYF.

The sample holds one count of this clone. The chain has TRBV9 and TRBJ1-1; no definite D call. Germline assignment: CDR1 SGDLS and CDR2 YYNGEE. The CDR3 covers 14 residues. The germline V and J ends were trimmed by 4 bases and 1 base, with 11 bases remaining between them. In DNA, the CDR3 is TGTGCCAGCAGCCCGAGGAGCGGGAACACTGAAGCTTTCTTT. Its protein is CASSPRSGNTEAFF.

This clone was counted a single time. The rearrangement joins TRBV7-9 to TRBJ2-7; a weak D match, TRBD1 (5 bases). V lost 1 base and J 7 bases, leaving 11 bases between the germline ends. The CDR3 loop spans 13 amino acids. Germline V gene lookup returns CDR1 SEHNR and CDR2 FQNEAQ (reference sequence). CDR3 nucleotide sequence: TGTGCCAGCAGCTTAGATCAGGGATTGGAGCAGTACTTC. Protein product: CASSLDQGLEQYF.

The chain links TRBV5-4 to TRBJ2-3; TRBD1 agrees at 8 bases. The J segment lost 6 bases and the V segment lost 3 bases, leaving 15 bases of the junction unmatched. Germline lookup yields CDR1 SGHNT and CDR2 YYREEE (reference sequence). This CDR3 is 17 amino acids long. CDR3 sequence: CASSSGQGIPRWDTQYF. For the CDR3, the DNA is TGTGCCAGCAGCTCCGGACAGGGAATCCCCCGGTGGGATACGCAGTATTTT.

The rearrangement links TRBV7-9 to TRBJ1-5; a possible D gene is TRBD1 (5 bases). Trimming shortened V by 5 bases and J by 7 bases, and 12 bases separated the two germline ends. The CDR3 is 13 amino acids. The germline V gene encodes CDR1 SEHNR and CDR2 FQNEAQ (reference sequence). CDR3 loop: CASSGGVRQPQHF. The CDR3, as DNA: TGTGCCAGCAGCGGAGGGGTTCGGCAGCCCCAGCATTTT.

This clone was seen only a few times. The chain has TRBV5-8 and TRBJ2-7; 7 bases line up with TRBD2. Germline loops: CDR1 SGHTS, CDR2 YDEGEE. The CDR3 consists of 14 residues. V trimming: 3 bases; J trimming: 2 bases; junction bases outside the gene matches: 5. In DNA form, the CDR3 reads TGTGCCAGCAGCTGGTCCAGCGGGACCTACGAGCAGTACTTC. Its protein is CASSWSSGTYEQYF.

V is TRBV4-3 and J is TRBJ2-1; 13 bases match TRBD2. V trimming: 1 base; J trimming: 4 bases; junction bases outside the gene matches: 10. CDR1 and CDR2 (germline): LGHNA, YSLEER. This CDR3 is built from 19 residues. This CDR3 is CASSQAGTSGNLLYNEQFF. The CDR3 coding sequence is TGCGCCAGCAGCCAAGCCGGGACTAGCGGGAATCTACTTTACAATGAGCAGTTCTTC.

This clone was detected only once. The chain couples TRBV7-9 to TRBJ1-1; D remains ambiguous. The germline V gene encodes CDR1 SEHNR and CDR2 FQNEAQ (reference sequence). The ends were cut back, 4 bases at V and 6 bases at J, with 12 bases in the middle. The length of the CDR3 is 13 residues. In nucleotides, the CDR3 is TGTGCCAGCAGCTCCTACAGTTCATCTGAAGCTTTCTTT. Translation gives CASSSYSSSEAFF.

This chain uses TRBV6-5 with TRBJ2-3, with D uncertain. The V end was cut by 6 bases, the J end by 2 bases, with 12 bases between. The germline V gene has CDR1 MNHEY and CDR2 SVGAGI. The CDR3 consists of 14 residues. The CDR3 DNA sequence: TGTGCCAGCAGCTACGGGCAGCACACAGATACGCAGTATTTT. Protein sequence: CASSYGQHTDTQYF.

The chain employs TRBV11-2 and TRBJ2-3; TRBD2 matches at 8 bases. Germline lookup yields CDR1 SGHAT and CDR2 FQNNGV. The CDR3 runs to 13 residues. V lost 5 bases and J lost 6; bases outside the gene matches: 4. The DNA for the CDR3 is TGTGCCAGCAGCCGCGGACTAGCTGATACGCAGTATTTT. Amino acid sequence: CASSRGLADTQYF.